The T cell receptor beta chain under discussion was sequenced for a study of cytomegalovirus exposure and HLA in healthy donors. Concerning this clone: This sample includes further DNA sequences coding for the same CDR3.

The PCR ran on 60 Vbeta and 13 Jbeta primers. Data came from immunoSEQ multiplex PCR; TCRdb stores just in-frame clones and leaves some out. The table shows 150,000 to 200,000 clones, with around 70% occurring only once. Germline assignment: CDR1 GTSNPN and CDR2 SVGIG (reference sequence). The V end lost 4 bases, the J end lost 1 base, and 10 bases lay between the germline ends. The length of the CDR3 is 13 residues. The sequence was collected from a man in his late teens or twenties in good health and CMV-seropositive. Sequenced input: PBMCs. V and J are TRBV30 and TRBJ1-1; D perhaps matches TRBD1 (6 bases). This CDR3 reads CAWNRVSNTEAFF. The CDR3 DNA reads TGTGCCTGGAACAGGGTTTCGAACACTGAAGCTTTCTTT. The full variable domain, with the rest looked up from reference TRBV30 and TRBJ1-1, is SQTIHQWPATLVQPVGSPLSLECTVEGTSNPNLYWYRQAAGRGLQLLFYSVGIGQISSEVPQNLSASRPQDRQFILSSKKLLLSDSGFYLCAWNRVSNTEAFFGQGTRLTVV.